The sequence of this T cell receptor beta chain was determined in a study of cytomegalovirus exposure and HLA in healthy donors. Study results and limitations: When analyzed later, a missense DCLRE1C variant was found to be linked to TCR beta V- and J-gene trimming. Some public TCRs appeared in many individuals, while most sequences were rare.

V shed 2 bases and J 8 bases; nucleotides not matched to a gene: 17. CDR1 is SGHTA, CDR2 FQGTGA, per germline. The CDR3 is 19 amino acids. Details on this clone: No antigen is known for it.

Amplification used 60 Vbeta primers and 13 Jbeta primers. The table came from immunoSEQ multiplex PCR; TCRdb's copy has only in-frame clones and leaves some out. This listing includes about 140,000 clones. The chain combines TRBV7-3 with TRBJ2-1, with TRBD2 identical over 11 bases. This clonotype was sampled from a woman in her late teens or twenties in good health and CMV-seronegative. The sample consisted of PBMCs. CDR3 sequence reads: CASSLGIKVTSGSIDEQFF. The CDR3 DNA follows: TGTGCCAGCAGCTTAGGAATCAAAGTTACTAGCGGGAGCATCGATGAGCAGTTCTTC.